Sequencing of this T cell receptor (beta chain) was carried out in a study of blood T cells in healthy people across ages. This CDR3 region has 16 residues. Germline V gives CDR1 MNHEY, CDR2 SMNVEV (reference sequence). V lost 0 bases and J lost 4; bases outside the gene matches: 6. Together with a sample-barcoded 5' primer, a J-beta primer mix was included in a second PCR lasting about 7 to 12 cycles. TCRdb redid the calling of the 5' RACE reads with MiXCR, one entry per CDR3 protein. The sample shows some 1.4 million distinct CDR3 sequences, approximately 38% of them seen only once. Each donor supplied roughly 10 milliliters of peripheral blood.

This sequence originates from a woman in her late teens or twenties in good health. The sample consisted of blood. V usage is TRBV27 and J usage is TRBJ1-2, with TRBD1 matching over 9 bases. CDR3 amino acids: CASSLSNRGPAYGYTF. CDR3 DNA: TGTGCCAGCAGTTTATCGAACAGGGGGCCAGCCTATGGCTACACCTTC.